The 32 T cell receptor beta chains below come from one sample, sequenced in a study of T cells in tuberculosis. The method was immunoSEQ multiplex PCR; TCRdb's version includes in-frame clones alone and lacks a portion of them. The sample has some 90,000 clones, approximately 91% seen once. After thawing and overnight rest, PBMC were stained with GMM-loaded CD1B tetramer, viability dye and anti-CD3 for sorting. The CD1B tetramers carried C32 glucose monomycolate purified from Rhodococcus equi. The sequencing input was CD1b-GMM tetramer-negative cells sorted from PBMCs. Receptors originate from an adult woman with latent tuberculosis.

A single count supports this clone. This chain uses TRBV5-6 with TRBJ2-7; D gene ambiguous. Trimming removed 2 bases from V and 2 bases from J, with 5 bases in between. Germline V lookup: CDR1 SGHDT, CDR2 YYEEEE. The CDR3 extends over 12 amino acids. For the CDR3, the DNA is TGTGCCAGCAGCTTCCAGGCCTACGAGCAGTACGTC. It codes for CASSFQAYEQYV.

The rearrangement joins TRBV4-1 to TRBJ2-3; D is perhaps TRBD1 (7 bases). The CDR3 is made up of 15 amino acids. V lost 3 bases and J lost 6, with 16 bases in between. Per the germline V gene, CDR1 is MGHRA and CDR2 is YSYEKL. The CDR3 spells CASSHAPPGGDTQYF. The CDR3 DNA reads as TGCGCCAGCAGCCACGCTCCGCCAGGGGGGGATACGCAGTATTTT.

The rearrangement uses TRBV6-1 and TRBJ1-6; D is perhaps TRBD1 (6 bases). CDR3 length equals 14 residues. V lost 11 bases to trimming and J lost 7 bases, with 18 bases between them. Germline CDR1 is MNHNS and CDR2 is SASEGT. CDR3 residues: CAGRGEGPNSPLHF. DNA for the CDR3: TGTGCCGGTAGGGGGGAGGGTCCCAATTCACCCCTCCACTTT.

The rearrangement joins TRBV28 to TRBJ1-2; TRBD1 might be the D (5 bases). CDR3 length: 15 amino acids. Germline CDR1 and CDR2: MDHEN and SYDVKM. V was shortened by 6 bases and J by 5 bases, with 19 bases between the two germline ends. The CDR3 reads CASSYSRVSKYGYTF. The CDR3 coding sequence is TGTGCCAGCAGCTACAGCAGGGTGTCGAAATATGGCTACACCTTC.

The chain links TRBV4-2 to TRBJ2-3, with 8 bases matching TRBD1. In germline, CDR1 is LGHNA, CDR2 YNFKEQ. With V trimmed by 0 bases and J by 3 bases, 11 bases remained unmatched. The length of the CDR3 is 18 residues. The CDR3 is CASSQEGRGRGLTDTQYF. The CDR3 DNA sequence: TGTGCCAGCAGCCAAGAGGGTAGGGGCAGGGGGCTTACAGATACGCAGTATTTT.

This sequence joins TRBV6-5 and TRBJ1-5, with D possibly TRBD1 on 6 matching bases. Trimming pared 2 bases from V and 10 bases from J, leaving 9 bases between. This CDR3 is 12 amino acids long. Germline values: CDR1 MNHEY, CDR2 SVGAGI. CDR3 protein: CASSYPTGPQHF. DNA of the CDR3: TGTGCCAGCAGTTACCCGACAGGACCCCAGCATTTT.

The chain couples TRBV15 to TRBJ2-3; TRBD2 matches 8 bases. CDR1 LNHNV and CDR2 YYDKDF come from the germline V gene (reference sequence). The CDR3 runs to 17 residues. The V segment lost 1 base and the J segment 3 bases; nucleotides outside the gene matches: 9. The CDR3 region is CATSRGRGGRRTDTQYF. The CDR3 DNA is TGTGCCACCAGCAGAGGCCGGGGGGGCCGTCGGACAGATACGCAGTATTTT.

This clone has just one count. The chain couples TRBV14 to TRBJ2-7, with 7 bases fitting TRBD1. Trimming removed 1 base from V and 3 bases from J; junction bases left unmatched: 6. Looked up from germline, CDR1 is SGHDN and CDR2 is FVKESK. The CDR3 is 15 amino acids. CDR3 sequence: CASSQVQGRFYEQYF. The CDR3 nucleotides are TGTGCCAGCAGCCAAGTACAGGGGAGATTCTACGAGCAGTACTTC. Variable domain in full (rest from reference TRBV14 and TRBJ2-7): EAGVTQFPSHSVIEKGQTVTLRCDPISGHDNLYWYRRVMGKEIKFLLHFVKESKQDESGMPNNRFLAERTGGTYSTLKVQPAELEDSGVYFCASSQVQGRFYEQYFGPGTRLTVT.

This chain uses TRBV11-2 with TRBJ1-2; a weak D match, TRBD1 (6 bases). Trimming took 0 bases from V and 3 from J, leaving 11 bases between them. The length of the CDR3 is 15 residues. CDR1 and CDR2 from the germline V gene are SGHAT and FQNNGV. CDR3 protein: CASSLEGRGYYGYTF. The CDR3 nucleotides are TGTGCCAGCAGCTTAGAAGGCAGGGGTTACTATGGCTACACCTTC.

The rearrangement links TRBV2 to TRBJ2-3; 16 nucleotides align to TRBD2. After removal of 6 bases from V and 5 bases from J, the junction contained 14 bases not matched to a gene. CDR3 size: 19 residues. CDR1 and CDR2 (germline): SNHLY, FYNNEI. CDR3 DNA: TGTGCCAGCAGGGTCTTCACCGGGACTAGCGGGGGGGCCGGAGATACGCAGTATTTT. Translation gives CASRVFTGTSGGAGDTQYF.

CDR3 region: CASSFGNRGVNIQYF. CDR3 bases: TGTGCCAGCAGTTTCGGAAACAGGGGGGTAAACATTCAGTACTTC. The chain couples TRBV6-5 to TRBJ2-4, with 8 bases fitting TRBD1. Germline V gene lookup returns CDR1 MNHEY and CDR2 SVGAGI. V dropped 4 bases and J dropped 6; count of bases not matched to a gene: 8. This CDR3 comprises 15 residues.

This clone turned up a few times. The V and J genes are TRBV21-1 and TRBJ2-7; the table's D call of TRBD1 was not tested on the DNA. TRBV21-1 is deemed a pseudogene. The CDR3 extends over 11 amino acids. DNA of the CDR3: TGTGCCAGCAGCCTCCCCGGCCAGGGGACGGTC. Its protein product is CASSLPGQGTV.

The chain has TRBV11-2 and TRBJ2-2; 8 bases line up with TRBD2. The CDR3 has 19 residues. Trimming removed 2 bases from V and 6 bases from J; junction bases left unmatched: 17. Germline CDR1 is SGHAT and CDR2 is FQNNGV. Written as DNA, the CDR3 is TGTGCCAGCAGCTTATCCGGGTTACCCCTCTCCGGGGGGGCCGGGGAGCTGTTTTTT. Protein product: CASSLSGLPLSGGAGELFF.

The rearrangement joins TRBV6-1 to TRBJ1-2; 9 bases agree with TRBD1. The CDR3 is 14 amino acids. Trimming removed 6 bases from V and 6 bases from J; junction bases left unmatched: 8. CDR1 is MNHNS and CDR2 is SASEGT in the germline V gene. CDR3: CASRRGTGLDGYTF. In DNA, the CDR3 is TGTGCCAGCAGGCGGGGGACAGGGCTGGATGGCTACACCTTC.

The chain recombines TRBV6-5 with TRBJ1-1; D uncertain. V lost 0 bases and J lost 6, with 14 bases in between. Germline CDR1 is MNHEY and CDR2 is SVGAGI. The CDR3 spans 15 residues. Written as DNA, the CDR3 is TGTGCCAGCAGTTACTCGATCGGGCGGGGAGCTGAAGCTTTCTTT. Protein product: CASSYSIGRGAEAFF.

V gene TRBV6-8 combines with J gene TRBJ1-1, with D uncertain. Deletions cut 6 bases from V and 11 bases from J, with 13 bases between. Germline values: CDR1 MNHGY, CDR2 SAAAGT. The CDR3 consists of 11 residues. The chain's CDR3 is CASRASPCAFF. CDR3 DNA: TGTGCCAGCAGGGCATCACCCTGTGCTTTCTTT.

The gene calls are TRBV7-9 and TRBJ2-7; 8 nucleotides agree with TRBD2. The germline gives CDR1 SEHNR, CDR2 FQNEAQ (reference sequence). There are 14 residues in the CDR3. V was clipped by 5 bases and J by 2 bases; unmatched bases: 5. The CDR3 here is CASSGGLAPYEQYV. CDR3 nucleotide sequence: TGTGCCAGCAGCGGAGGACTAGCCCCCTACGAGCAGTACGTC.

The CDR3 DNA reads as TGTGCCAGCAGGGGGGGACAGGGATGGGAGCAGTACTTC. It is translated as CASRGGQGWEQYF. This chain uses TRBV6-1 with TRBJ2-7; 9 nucleotides agree with TRBD1. The germline V gene has CDR1 MNHNS and CDR2 SASEGT. After removal of 6 bases from V and 7 bases from J, the junction contained 7 bases not matched to a gene. The CDR3 extends over 13 amino acids.

The genes are TRBV6-5 and TRBJ1-1; TRBD1 agrees at 9 bases. Trimming cost V 2 bases and J 11 bases; bases outside gene matches: 6. The CDR3 is 13 amino acids. From germline, CDR1 is MNHEY and CDR2 SVGAGI. The CDR3 is CASSYTRQGEAFF. The CDR3 nucleotides read TGTGCCAGCAGTTACACCCGACAGGGGGAGGCTTTCTTT.

The V gene is TRBV11-3, the J gene TRBJ2-3; 10 bases are a match to TRBD2. The CDR3 has 16 amino acids. With 5 bases clipped from V and 1 base from J, the junction kept 6 bases outside the gene matches. The germline V gene encodes CDR1 SGHNT and CDR2 YENEEA. The CDR3: CASSPGLAGGTDTQYF. DNA for the CDR3: TGTGCCAGCAGCCCGGGGCTAGCGGGGGGCACAGATACGCAGTATTTT.

The rearrangement joins TRBV5-1 to TRBJ1-2, with a weak D call TRBD1 (6 bases). V lost 4 bases and J lost 4, with 11 bases in between. Looked up from germline, CDR1 is SGHRS and CDR2 is YFSETQ. CDR3 length: 13 amino acids. CDR3 coding DNA: TGCGCCAGCAGCATACAGGGTACCTATGGCTACACCTTC. It yields the protein CASSIQGTYGYTF.

The chain couples TRBV4-2 to TRBJ2-5, with 12 nucleotides matching TRBD2. CDR1 and CDR2 (germline): LGHNA, YNFKEQ. Unmatched junction bases numbered 4, after V lost 4 bases and J lost 1 base. The CDR3 loop spans 16 amino acids. For the CDR3, the DNA is TGTGCCAGCAGCCCAGCTAGCGGGGGGGCCCAAGAGACCCAGTACTTC. The encoded protein is CASSPASGGAQETQYF.

This chain uses TRBV19 with TRBJ2-3, with TRBD2 matching over 11 bases. Germline CDR1 is LNHDA and CDR2 is SQIVND (reference sequence). The CDR3 runs 16 residues. V dropped 2 bases and J dropped 6; count of bases not matched to a gene: 7. The CDR3 nucleotides read TGTGCCAGTAGTATATCCCGACTAGCGGGGTCGGATACGCAGTATTTT. This sequence encodes CASSISRLAGSDTQYF. The full variable domain, completed using reference TRBV19 and TRBJ2-3, is DGGITQSPKYLFRKEGQNVTLSCEQNLNHDAMYWYRQDPGQGLRLIYYSQIVNDFQKGDIAEGYSVSREKKESFPLTVTSAQKNPTAFYLCASSISRLAGSDTQYFGPGTRLTVL.

This chain uses TRBV15 with TRBJ1-5, with TRBD1 matching 8 bases. Germline CDR1 is LNHNV and CDR2 is YYDKDF (reference sequence). The CDR3 is 15 amino acids. The V gene end was trimmed by 3 bases and the J gene end by 5 bases; junction bases not matched to a gene: 6. The CDR3 DNA is TGTGCCACCAGCAGGACAGGGGATAGGGATCAGCCCCAGCATTTT. As protein: CATSRTGDRDQPQHF.

Regarding this clone: This CDR3 is also generated by other DNA sequences in the sample. The chain is built from TRBV10-3 and TRBJ1-2; D not certain. Per germline, CDR1 ENHRY and CDR2 SYGVKD. The CDR3 runs 13 residues. Trimming left V 6 bases short and J 1 base short, with 9 bases between. CDR3: CAISEGGNYGYTF. The CDR3 DNA is TGTGCCATCAGCGAAGGAGGTAACTATGGCTACACCTTC.

The V call is TRBV7-9, the J call TRBJ2-1, with D perhaps TRBD2 (5 bases). The V and J ends lost 2 bases and 6 bases respectively, with 11 bases between them. CDR1 is SEHNR, CDR2 FQNEAQ, per germline (reference sequence). The length of the CDR3 is 14 residues. The CDR3, as DNA: TGTGCCAGCAGCTTACACGGGGTCAGCAATGAGCAGTTCTTC. Amino acids: CASSLHGVSNEQFF.

This chain uses TRBV5-4 with TRBJ1-2; D unresolved. The CDR3 spans 16 residues. Trimming shortened V by 2 bases and J by 3 bases, and 17 bases separated the two germline ends. Germline CDR1 and CDR2: SGHNT and YYREEE (reference sequence). In DNA form, the CDR3 reads TGTGCCAGCAGCTTAGATGGAAGGTATCGGGACTATGGCTACACCTTC. Its protein product is CASSLDGRYRDYGYTF.

In its sample, this clone was seen once. At one end the junction does not follow the germline gene, possibly because of a read error. The chain couples TRBV7-7 to TRBJ2-5, with 8 bases fitting TRBD1. Per the germline V gene, CDR1 is SSHAT and CDR2 is FNYEAQ (reference sequence). The CDR3 spans 15 residues. DNA for the CDR3: TGTGCTAGCAGCTCCGGACAGGGCGGGATAGGGGCCCAGTACTTC. Encoded protein: CASSSGQGGIGAQYF.

The chain carries TRBV30 and TRBJ1-2, with D perhaps matching TRBD1 (6 bases). Germline values: CDR1 GTSNPN, CDR2 SVGIG (reference sequence). V shed 1 base and J shed 8 bases, with 17 bases lying between them. The length of the CDR3 is 14 residues. The CDR3 coding sequence is TGTGCCTGGAGTGGTGTACAGGGATTCGGGGGCTACACCTTC. Its translation: CAWSGVQGFGGYTF. Combining the CDR3 with reference TRBV30 and TRBJ1-2 gives the whole variable domain SQTIHQWPATLVQPVGSPLSLECTVEGTSNPNLYWYRQAAGRGLQLLFYSVGIGQISSEVPQNLSASRPQDRQFILSSKKLLLSDSGFYLCAWSGVQGFGGYTFGSGTRLTVV.

The CDR3 loop is CASSLDGGGYTF. CDR3 coding DNA: TGCGCCAGCAGCTTGGATGGGGGCGGCTACACCTTC. The chain is built from TRBV5-1 and TRBJ1-2; maybe TRBD1 (6 bases). Germline loops: CDR1 SGHRS, CDR2 YFSETQ. This CDR3 comprises 12 residues. The V end lost 0 bases, the J end lost 8 bases, and 8 bases lay between the germline ends.

This rearrangement joins TRBV7-8 to TRBJ2-1, with 8 bases matching TRBD2. This CDR3 region has 17 residues. V shed 5 bases, J shed 2 bases, and the junction held 11 bases outside the gene matches. The germline CDR1 and CDR2 sequences are SGHVS and FQNEAQ. DNA for the CDR3: TGTGCCAGCAGCCGCCTCGCCAGCGGGGGCACCTACAATGAGCAGTTCTTC. Translating it yields CASSRLASGGTYNEQFF.

The chain employs TRBV2 and TRBJ1-1; D not certain. The V gene lost 5 bases and the J gene lost 4 bases, with 11 bases spanning the gap. Germline V gene sequence: CDR1 SNHLY, CDR2 FYNNEI. CDR3 size: 13 residues. CDR3 nucleotide sequence: TGTGCCAGCAGTACGACACCTTCCACTGAAGCTTTCTTT. This codes for CASSTTPSTEAFF. Complete variable domain (other parts from reference TRBV2 and TRBJ1-1): EPEVTQTPSHQVTQMGQEVILRCVPISNHLYFYWYRQILGQKVEFLVSFYNNEISEKSEIFDDQFSVERPDGSNFTLKIRSTKLEDSAMYFCASSTTPSTEAFFGQGTRLTVV.